These 23 T cell receptor beta chains came from one sample sequenced in a study of cytomegalovirus exposure and HLA in healthy donors. PCR used 60 Vbeta primers and 13 Jbeta primers. Profiled with immunoSEQ multiplex PCR; TCRdb holds only in-frame clones, not every one. The table includes roughly 140,000 clones, around four fifths detected once. The material sequenced was PBMCs. The receptors shown here come from a male donor in good health and CMV-seronegative.

The chain carries TRBV13 and TRBJ2-1; a possible D gene is TRBD2 (5 bases). The CDR3 spans 16 residues. The germline V and J ends were trimmed by 0 bases and 0 bases, with 9 bases remaining between them. Germline CDR1 PRHDT, CDR2 FYEKMQ (reference sequence). The CDR3 DNA reads TGTGCCAGCAGCTTAGGGTCGGGGAGCTCCTACAATGAGCAGTTCTTC. It translates to CASSLGSGSSYNEQFF.

This chain connects TRBV9 to TRBJ1-5, with unresolved D. Trimming shortened V by 4 bases and J by 0 bases, and 14 bases separated the two germline ends. CDR1 is SGDLS and CDR2 is YYNGEE in the germline V gene. The CDR3 length is 16 residues. CDR3 sequence (DNA): TGTGCCAGCAGCTTAGATACCGAGCTTAGCAATCAGCCCCAGCATTTT. This gives the protein CASSLDTELSNQPQHF.

In its sample, this clone was seen once. The genes are TRBV2 and TRBJ2-6; 9 nucleotides agree with TRBD1. CDR1 and CDR2 (germline): SNHLY, FYNNEI. V lost 5 bases to trimming and J lost 3 bases; unmatched junction nucleotides: 17. The CDR3 spans 20 residues. The DNA for the CDR3 is TGTGCCAGCAGTCTCGAAAGGACAGGGGTGAGGGACGTTGGGGCCAACGTCCTGACTTTC. Its protein is CASSLERTGVRDVGANVLTF.

The V and J genes are TRBV4-1 and TRBJ2-3; D gene uncertain. The V gene's germline CDR1 is MGHRA and CDR2 YSYEKL. V lost 5 bases and J 6 bases, leaving 15 bases between the germline ends. The CDR3 extends over 14 amino acids. The CDR3, as DNA: TGCGCCAGCAGCTCCCAAGCCTCCACGGATACGCAGTATTTT. Encoded protein: CASSSQASTDTQYF.

This chain uses TRBV14 with TRBJ1-2; D uncertain. Deletions cut 4 bases from V and 1 base from J, with 7 bases between. CDR3 length equals 13 residues. In germline, CDR1 is SGHDN, CDR2 FVKESK. The CDR3 loop is CASSPQINYGYTF. CDR3 sequence (DNA): TGTGCCAGCAGCCCTCAGATTAACTATGGCTACACCTTC. Filled out from reference TRBV14 and TRBJ1-2, the complete variable domain reads EAGVTQFPSHSVIEKGQTVTLRCDPISGHDNLYWYRRVMGKEIKFLLHFVKESKQDESGMPNNRFLAERTGGTYSTLKVQPAELEDSGVYFCASSPQINYGYTFGSGTRLTVV.

This clone has just one count. The V call is TRBV5-1, the J call TRBJ1-1, with 7 bases identical to TRBD1. J lost 4 bases, V lost 0 bases, and 9 bases had no gene match. Germline CDR1 is SGHRS and CDR2 is YFSETQ. CDR3 size: 16 residues. Written as DNA, the CDR3 is TGCGCCAGCAGCTTGGTAGGACAGGCAGGGGCCACTGAAGCTTTCTTT. Translating it yields CASSLVGQAGATEAFF.

The chain has TRBV7-9 and TRBJ1-1; 9 bases line up with TRBD1. Germline values: CDR1 SEHNR, CDR2 FQNEAQ (reference sequence). The CDR3 contains 14 residues. V dropped 1 base and J dropped 3; count of bases not matched to a gene: 0. This CDR3 reads CASSLDRGHTEAFF. DNA for the CDR3: TGTGCCAGCAGCTTAGACAGGGGGCACACTGAAGCTTTCTTT.

The CDR3 here is CASGFSGDPHPYNEQFF. For the CDR3, the DNA is TGTGCTAGTGGTTTCTCAGGGGATCCTCATCCCTACAATGAGCAGTTCTTC. This rearrangement joins TRBV12-5 to TRBJ2-1; D might be TRBD1 (6 bases). This CDR3 comprises 17 residues. V was clipped by 3 bases and J by 2 bases, with 17 bases between them. Per the germline V gene, CDR1 is LGHNT and CDR2 is FRNRAP.

Points on this clone: Other DNA sequences in the sample encode the same CDR3. This chain uses TRBV7-9 with TRBJ1-5, with 10 bases fitting TRBD1. V was pared by 5 bases and J by 4 bases, with 2 bases of the junction left unmatched. The CDR3 loop spans 14 amino acids. Germline lookup yields CDR1 SEHNR and CDR2 FQNEAQ (reference sequence). The CDR3 sequence: CASSLDRGNQPQHF. CDR3 DNA sequence: TGTGCCAGCAGCCTGGACAGGGGGAATCAGCCCCAGCATTTT. Full variable domain (remainder filled in from reference TRBV7-9 and TRBJ1-5): DTGVSQNPRHKITKRGQNVTFRCDPISEHNRLYWYRQTLGQGPEFLTYFQNEAQLEKSRLLSDRFSAERPKGSFSTLEIQRTEQGDSAMYLCASSLDRGNQPQHFGDGTRLSIL.

The chain is built from TRBV5-6 and TRBJ1-4, with 8 bases lining up with TRBD1. The trim removed 0 bases at V and 8 bases at J, leaving 6 bases unmatched. Germline CDR1 is SGHDT and CDR2 is YYEEEE. The CDR3 extends over 15 amino acids. The CDR3: CASSLEGRGLEKLFF. DNA of the CDR3: TGTGCCAGCAGCTTGGAGGGCAGGGGGCTCGAAAAACTGTTTTTT.

The chain combines TRBV7-2 with TRBJ2-5, with 12 bases aligning to TRBD2. CDR3 length: 15 residues. V shed 5 bases, J shed 4 bases, and the junction held 5 bases outside the gene matches. Germline V CDR1 and CDR2: SGHTA, FQGNSA. The CDR3 sequence: CASSPLAGGRETQYF. CDR3 DNA sequence: TGTGCCAGCAGCCCACTAGCGGGGGGTAGAGAGACCCAGTACTTC.

The gene calls are TRBV15 and TRBJ2-7; 9 positions match TRBD1. This CDR3 contains 16 residues. V lost 0 bases, J lost 5 bases, and 8 bases stayed unmatched. The V gene's germline CDR1 is LNHNV and CDR2 YYDKDF (reference sequence). For the CDR3, the DNA is TGTGCCACCAGCAGAGATTGGGGACAGGGTTTCGACGAGCAGTACTTC. Translation gives CATSRDWGQGFDEQYF.

The rearrangement joins TRBV5-4 to TRBJ1-2, with TRBD1 matching 8 bases. The CDR3 consists of 14 residues. V lost 0 bases, J lost 7 bases, and 5 bases stayed unmatched. Germline V CDR1 and CDR2: SGHNT, YYREEE (reference sequence). The CDR3 sequence: CASSLDRGMGGYTF. DNA for the CDR3: TGTGCCAGCAGCTTGGACAGGGGGATGGGTGGCTACACCTTC.

The CDR3 is CATSRERVNTEAFF. The DNA of the CDR3 is TGTGCCACCAGCAGAGAACGGGTGAACACTGAAGCTTTCTTT. The V and J genes are TRBV15 and TRBJ1-1; D not resolved. The CDR3 totals 14 residues. V lost 0 bases and J lost 0, with 5 bases in between. Germline CDR1 and CDR2: LNHNV and YYDKDF (reference sequence). The full variable domain, rest sourced from reference TRBV15 and TRBJ1-1, is DAMVIQNPRYQVTQFGKPVTLSCSQTLNHNVMYWYQQKSSQAPKLLFHYYDKDFNNEADTPDNFQSRRPNTSFCFLDIRSPGLGDTAMYLCATSRERVNTEAFFGQGTRLTVV.

The chain recombines TRBV4-2 with TRBJ2-2, with D possibly TRBD1 on 6 matching bases. The CDR3 has 17 residues. Germline-derived CDR1 and CDR2 are LGHNA and YNFKEQ. The V end lost 0 bases, the J end lost 1 base, and 12 bases lay between the germline ends. CDR3 sequence reads: CASSQDRGQMNTGELFF. CDR3 bases: TGTGCCAGCAGCCAAGATCGCGGACAGATGAACACCGGGGAGCTGTTTTTT.

V and J are TRBV23-1 and TRBJ2-5; TRBD2 agrees at 13 bases. TRBV23-1 is labeled an ORF, and its function is uncertain. This CDR3 has 19 residues. V dropped 7 bases and J dropped 5; count of bases not matched to a gene: 19. CDR3 coding DNA: TGCGCCAGCACCCCTACTCCAACTAGCGGGGGGGAGGTTTGGGAGACCCAGTACTTC. This codes for CASTPTPTSGGEVWETQYF.

This clone came up once. The chain joins TRBV18 to TRBJ2-3, with no clear D. The V and J ends lost 3 bases and 0 bases respectively, with 7 bases between them. The CDR3 has 14 residues. Germline V gene sequence: CDR1 KGHSH, CDR2 LQKENI. The CDR3: CASSPGQSTDTQYF. The CDR3 DNA follows: TGTGCCAGCTCACCTGGGCAGAGCACAGATACGCAGTATTTT.

The table lists this clone with a count of one. The chain links TRBV11-2 to TRBJ1-1; 10 bases are shared with TRBD1. The germline gives CDR1 SGHAT, CDR2 FQNNGV. The CDR3 is 16 amino acids. V was clipped by 3 bases and J by 4 bases; unmatched bases: 8. The CDR3: CASSFLDRGWGTEAFF. The CDR3 DNA follows: TGTGCCAGCAGCTTTTTGGACAGGGGGTGGGGCACTGAAGCTTTCTTT.

This clone appeared a single time. This chain links TRBV4-3 with TRBJ2-7; the match to TRBD2 covers 10 bases. Looked up from germline, CDR1 is LGHNA and CDR2 is YSLEER. The CDR3 contains 19 residues. J was trimmed by 4 bases and V by 0 bases; bases with no gene match: 15. DNA for the CDR3: TGCGCCAGCAGCCAAGATATTTCGGGGGTAGTAGCGGGAGGATACGAGCAGTACTTC. It encodes CASSQDISGVVAGGYEQYF.

The CDR3 reads CASSPGQSSRETQYF. CDR3 coding DNA: TGTGCCAGCAGTCCGGGACAGTCTTCTCGAGAGACCCAGTACTTC. The chain links TRBV11-1 to TRBJ2-5, with 7 bases fitting TRBD1. The germline gives CDR1 SGHAT, CDR2 FQDESV (reference sequence). With 6 bases clipped from V and 4 bases from J, the junction kept 11 bases outside the gene matches. This CDR3 has 15 amino acids.

This chain uses TRBV9 with TRBJ2-3, with D perhaps matching TRBD2 (5 bases). The germline gives CDR1 SGDLS, CDR2 YYNGEE. This CDR3 comprises 18 residues. The ends were cut back, 1 base at V and 1 base at J, with 19 bases in the middle. The CDR3 coding sequence is TGTGCCAGCAGCGTATCCAGCAGCGCGGGCGGGCGCACAGATACGCAGTATTTT. Its protein is CASSVSSSAGGRTDTQYF.

V is TRBV2 and J is TRBJ1-2, with TRBD1 as a possible D gene (5 bases). Trimming removed 5 bases at V and 4 bases at J, with 20 bases between. Germline lookup yields CDR1 SNHLY and CDR2 FYNNEI. The CDR3 length is 16 residues. The CDR3 reads CASSRGLTGGAYGYTF. The CDR3 coding sequence is TGTGCCAGCAGTCGAGGCCTCACAGGCGGGGCCTATGGCTACACCTTC.

The genes are TRBV14 and TRBJ1-1; D is unclear. V was cut by 5 bases and J by 4 bases, with 11 bases left in between. Looked up from germline, CDR1 is SGHDN and CDR2 is FVKESK. The CDR3 is 13 residues long. The CDR3 sequence is CASSKGRTTEAFF. The CDR3 DNA reads TGTGCCAGCAGCAAAGGGAGGACCACTGAAGCTTTCTTT.